Sequencing of this TCR beta chain was carried out in a study of cytomegalovirus exposure and HLA in healthy donors. Losses at the gene ends were 4 bases for V and 3 bases for J; bases not matched to a gene: 11. This CDR3 has 17 amino acids. Germline assignment: CDR1 KGHSH and CDR2 LQKENI. 13 Jbeta primers and 60 Vbeta primers were used for the PCR. The protocol was immunoSEQ multiplex PCR, while the TCRdb copy is restricted to in-frame clones and leaves out a portion. The table records about 110,000 clones, around 70% of them present only once. Each donor was healthy, and each was a bone marrow donor. Regarding the study as a whole: Serostatus for CMV was the only available immune exposure information. In a later analysis, at a false discovery rate of 0.05, under 20,000 TCR beta sequences were associated with HLA alleles. Productive rates of about 87% or about 30% were seen for most TCR beta V segments in an earlier analysis.

Concerning this clone itself: Its specificity is not known.

The V call is TRBV18, the J call TRBJ1-1, with 10 bases that match TRBD1. Sequencing used PBMCs. The sequence derives from a woman in her 70s in good health and CMV-seropositive. CDR3 sequence: CASSLTGTGAEDTEAFF. CDR3 coding DNA: TGTGCCAGCTCACTAACCGGGACAGGGGCGGAGGACACTGAAGCTTTCTTT.